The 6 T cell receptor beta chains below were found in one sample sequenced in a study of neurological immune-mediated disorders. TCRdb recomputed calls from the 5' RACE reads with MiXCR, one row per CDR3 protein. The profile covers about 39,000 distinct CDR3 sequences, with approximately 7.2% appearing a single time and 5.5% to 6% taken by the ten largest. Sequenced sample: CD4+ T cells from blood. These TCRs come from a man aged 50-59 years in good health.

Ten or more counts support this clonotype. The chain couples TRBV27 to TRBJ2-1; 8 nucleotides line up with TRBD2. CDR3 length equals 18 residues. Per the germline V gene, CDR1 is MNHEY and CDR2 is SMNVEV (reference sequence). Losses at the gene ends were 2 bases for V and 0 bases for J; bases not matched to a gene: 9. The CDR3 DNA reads TGTGCCAGCAGTTTAAAGTATGGCGGGGGGACCTCCTACAATGAGCAGTTCTTC. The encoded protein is CASSLKYGGGTSYNEQFF.

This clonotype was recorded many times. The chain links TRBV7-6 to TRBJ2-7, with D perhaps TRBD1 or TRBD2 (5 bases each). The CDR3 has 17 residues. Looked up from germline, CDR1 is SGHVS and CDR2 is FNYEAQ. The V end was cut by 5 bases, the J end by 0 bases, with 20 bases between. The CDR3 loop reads CASSPKWGFLSSYEQYF. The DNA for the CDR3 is TGTGCCAGCAGCCCGAAGTGGGGGTTCCTTAGCTCCTACGAGCAGTACTTC.

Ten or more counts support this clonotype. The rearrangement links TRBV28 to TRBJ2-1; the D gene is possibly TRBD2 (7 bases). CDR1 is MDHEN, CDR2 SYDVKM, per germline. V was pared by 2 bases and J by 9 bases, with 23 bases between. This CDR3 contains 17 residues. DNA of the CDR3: TGTGCCAGCAGTTTAAGGGGGGGCAGGCGGCGGATTAGTGAGCAGTTCTTC. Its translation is CASSLRGGRRRISEQFF. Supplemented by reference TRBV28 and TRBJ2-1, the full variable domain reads DVKVTQSSRYLVKRTGEKVFLECVQDMDHENMFWYRQDPGLGLRLIYFSYDVKMKEKGDIPEGYSVSREKKERFSLILESASTNQTSMYLCASSLRGGRRRISEQFFGPGTRLTVL.

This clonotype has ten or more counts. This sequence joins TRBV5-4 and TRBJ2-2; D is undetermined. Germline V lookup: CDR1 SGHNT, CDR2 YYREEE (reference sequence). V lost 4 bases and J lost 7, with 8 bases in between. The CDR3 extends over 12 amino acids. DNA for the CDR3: TGTGCCAGCAGCCCGGTGGGCGGGGAGCTGTTTTTT. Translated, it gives CASSPVGGELFF. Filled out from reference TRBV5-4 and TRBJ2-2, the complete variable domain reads ETGVTQSPTHLIKTRGQQVTLRCSSQSGHNTVSWYQQALGQGPQFIFQYYREEENGRGNFPPRFSGLQFPNYSSELNVNALELDDSALYLCASSPVGGELFFGEGSRLTVL.

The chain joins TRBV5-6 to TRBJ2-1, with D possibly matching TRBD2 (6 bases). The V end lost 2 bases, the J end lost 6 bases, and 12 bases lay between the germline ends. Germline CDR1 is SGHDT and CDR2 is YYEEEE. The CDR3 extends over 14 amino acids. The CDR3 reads CASSFLSGSNEQFF. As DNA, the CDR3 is TGTGCCAGCAGCTTTCTGTCCGGGAGCAATGAGCAGTTCTTC.

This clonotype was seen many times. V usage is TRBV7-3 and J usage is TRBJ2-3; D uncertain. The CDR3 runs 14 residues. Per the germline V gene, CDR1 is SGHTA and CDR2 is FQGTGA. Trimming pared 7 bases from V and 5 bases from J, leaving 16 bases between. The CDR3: CASNTYWFRDTQYF. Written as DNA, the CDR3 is TGTGCCAGCAACACTTACTGGTTCAGAGATACGCAGTATTTT.